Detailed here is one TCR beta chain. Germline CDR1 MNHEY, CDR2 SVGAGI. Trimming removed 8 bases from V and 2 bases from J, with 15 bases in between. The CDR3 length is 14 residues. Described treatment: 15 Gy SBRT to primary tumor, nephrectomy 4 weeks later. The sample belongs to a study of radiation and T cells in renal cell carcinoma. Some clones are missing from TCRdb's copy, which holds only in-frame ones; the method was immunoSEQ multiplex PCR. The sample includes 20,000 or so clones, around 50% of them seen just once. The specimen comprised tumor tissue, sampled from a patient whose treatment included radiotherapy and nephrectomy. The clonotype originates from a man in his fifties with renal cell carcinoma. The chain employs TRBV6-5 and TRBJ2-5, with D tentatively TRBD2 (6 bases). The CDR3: CASSEQAGQETQYF. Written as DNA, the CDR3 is TGTGCCAGCTCGGAGCAGGCGGGACAAGAGACCCAGTACTTC.